The source of this T cell receptor beta chain is a study of technical replicates of blood from several donors. Germline lookup yields CDR1 ENHRY and CDR2 SYGVKD. The CDR3 runs to 15 residues. The V end lost 2 bases, the J end lost 10 bases, and 20 bases lay between the germline ends. Method: immunoSEQ multiplex PCR; TCRdb's copy keeps in-frame clones and lacks some. The sample has roughly 76,000 clones; about 86% are singletons. This chain joins TRBV10-3 and TRBJ1-1; possible D gene TRBD1, 5 bases. This clonotype originated in a human donor in good health. Some clones in this sample may be carry-over from other donors' samples. Sequencing was carried out using PBMCs. Written as DNA, the CDR3 is TGTGCCATCAGTGAGGCGGGGCGGGCGGAGTTAGGAGCTTTCTTT. It codes for CAISEAGRAELGAFF.